What follows are 5 T cell receptor beta chains derived from one specimen sequenced in a study of siplizumab effects on memory and regulatory T cells (dated by TCRdb to between 2018 and 2021). The library was made by the immunoSEQ multiplex PCR assay. TCRdb re-hosts the immuneACCESS table, in-frame sequences only. Its copies lack some clones; in the studies checked, an unresolved V gene accounts for under half of them, and the cause for the rest is not known. The sample records approximately 100,000 clones, around 93% of which are singletons. The ten largest account for roughly 0.16% of the sample. Sequenced material: non-Treg CD4+ T cells sorted from blood. Taken with the paper, the label for cell subset or site translates to: FACS-sorted unstimulated CD4+ non-regulatory T cells. These receptors came from a human donor in good health.

The J gene is TRBJ2-2, the V gene TRBV5-6; 11 bases align to TRBD2. The CDR3 is 16 amino acids. In germline, CDR1 is SGHDT, CDR2 YYEEEE. Trimming cost V 5 bases and J 3 bases; bases outside gene matches: 6. In DNA form, the CDR3 reads TGTGCCAGCAGTCCTTGGACTAGCGGGTACACCGGGGAGCTGTTTTTT. Translating gives CASSPWTSGYTGELFF.

This chain connects TRBV18 to TRBJ1-1, with 8 bases fitting TRBD1. V shed 2 bases and J 6 bases; nucleotides not matched to a gene: 14. Germline V gene lookup returns CDR1 KGHSH and CDR2 LQKENI. The CDR3 runs 17 residues. The CDR3 protein is CASSPRQGISFGSEAFF. The CDR3 region has the DNA TGTGCCAGCTCACCAAGACAGGGGATCTCATTCGGGTCTGAAGCTTTCTTT.

The rearrangement links TRBV7-8 to TRBJ1-6; TRBD1 agrees at 7 bases. The J segment lost 0 bases and the V segment lost 5 bases, leaving 7 bases of the junction unmatched. The CDR3 consists of 17 residues. Germline loops: CDR1 SGHVS, CDR2 FQNEAQ. CDR3 in DNA: TGTGCCAGCAGCCCGGAGGGGGCTGGCTCCTATAATTCACCCCTCCACTTT. It specifies CASSPEGAGSYNSPLHF. Filled out from reference TRBV7-8 and TRBJ1-6, the complete variable domain reads GAGVSQSPRYKVAKRGQDVALRCDPISGHVSLFWYQQALGQGPEFLTYFQNEAQLDKSGLPSDRFFAERPEGSVSTLKIQRTQQEDSAVYLCASSPEGAGSYNSPLHFGNGTRLTVT.

The chain links TRBV5-1 to TRBJ1-1, with D uncertain. Trimming took off 4 bases at V and 4 bases at J, with 5 bases between the two ends. CDR3 size: 11 residues. The germline CDR1 and CDR2 sequences are SGHRS and YFSETQ. CDR3: CASSSITEAFF. Here the CDR3 DNA reads TGCGCCAGCAGCAGCATCACTGAAGCTTTCTTT.

About this clone: This same CDR3 is encoded by further DNA sequences in the sample. This rearrangement joins TRBV10-3 to TRBJ2-6; D is unclear. Trimming left V 2 bases short and J 2 bases short, with 10 bases between. The germline V gene has CDR1 ENHRY and CDR2 SYGVKD. The CDR3 length is 16 residues. The CDR3 nucleotides are TGTGCCATCAGTGAGGGGCTGGACCCTGGGGCCAACGTCCTGACTTTC. Translating gives CAISEGLDPGANVLTF.